This T cell receptor (beta chain) was recorded in a study of T cells in Graves' hyperthyroidism and ophthalmopathy. General study findings and limits: Blood samples included most of the expanded thyroid clonotypes exceeding 0.001.

This clonotype showed up many times. No antigen is known for it. The germline V gene encodes CDR1 MGHRA and CDR2 YSYEKL. V was pared by 4 bases and J by 1 base, with 10 bases between. The CDR3 spans 14 residues. From RNA transcripts, TCR beta CDR3 regions were amplified. A first-round RT-PCR of the TCR CDR3 used the HTBI primer set. TCRdb ran MiXCR on the multiplex PCR reads and lists one entry per CDR3 protein. The sample has around 450,000 distinct CDR3 sequences; less than 20% are singletons. This TCR was sampled from a woman aged 18-30 years with Graves' hyperthyroidism. The sample was blood. The chain joins TRBV4-1 to TRBJ1-1; D gene ambiguous. CDR3 sequence reads: CASSRAVKNTEAFF. CDR3 DNA: TGCGCCAGCAGCCGAGCGGTGAAGAACACTGAAGCTTTCTTT.